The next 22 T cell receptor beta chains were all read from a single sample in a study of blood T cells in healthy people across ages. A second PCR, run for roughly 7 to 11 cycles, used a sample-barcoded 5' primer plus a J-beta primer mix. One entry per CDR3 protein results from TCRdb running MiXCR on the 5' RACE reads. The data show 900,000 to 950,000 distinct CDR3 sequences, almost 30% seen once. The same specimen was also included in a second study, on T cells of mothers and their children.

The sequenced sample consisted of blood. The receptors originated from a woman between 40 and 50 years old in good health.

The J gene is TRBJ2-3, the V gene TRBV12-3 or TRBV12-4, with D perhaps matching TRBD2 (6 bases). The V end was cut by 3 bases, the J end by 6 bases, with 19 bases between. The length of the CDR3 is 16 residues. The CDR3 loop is CASSFSLGGDTDTQYF. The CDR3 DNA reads TGTGCCAGCAGTTTTTCTCTGGGAGGTGACACGGATACGCAGTATTTT.

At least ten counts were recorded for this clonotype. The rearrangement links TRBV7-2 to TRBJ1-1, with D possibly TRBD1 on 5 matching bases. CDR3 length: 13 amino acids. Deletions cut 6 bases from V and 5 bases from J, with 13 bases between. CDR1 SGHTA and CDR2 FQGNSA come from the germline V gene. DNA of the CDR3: TGTGCCAGCAGTCAGGGTTGGTGGACTGAAGCTTTCTTT. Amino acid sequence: CASSQGWWTEAFF. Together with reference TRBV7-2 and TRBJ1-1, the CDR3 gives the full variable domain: GAGVSQSPSNKVTEKGKDVELRCDPISGHTALYWYRQSLGQGLEFLIYFQGNSAPDKSGLPSDRFSAERTGGSVSTLTIQRTQQEDSAVYLCASSQGWWTEAFFGQGTRLTVV.

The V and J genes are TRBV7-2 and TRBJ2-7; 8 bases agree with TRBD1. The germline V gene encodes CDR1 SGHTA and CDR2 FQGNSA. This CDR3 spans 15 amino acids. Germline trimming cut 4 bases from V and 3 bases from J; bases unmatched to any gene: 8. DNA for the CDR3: TGTGCCAGCAGCTCCCTCCGGACAGGGTTCTACGAGCAGTACTTC. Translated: CASSSLRTGFYEQYF.

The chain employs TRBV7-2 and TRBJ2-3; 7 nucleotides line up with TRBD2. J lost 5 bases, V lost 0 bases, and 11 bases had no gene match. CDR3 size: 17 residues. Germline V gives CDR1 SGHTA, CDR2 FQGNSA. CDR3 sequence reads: CASSLASAARGVDTQYF. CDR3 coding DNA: TGTGCCAGCAGCTTAGCTTCTGCGGCTCGGGGGGTAGATACGCAGTATTTT.

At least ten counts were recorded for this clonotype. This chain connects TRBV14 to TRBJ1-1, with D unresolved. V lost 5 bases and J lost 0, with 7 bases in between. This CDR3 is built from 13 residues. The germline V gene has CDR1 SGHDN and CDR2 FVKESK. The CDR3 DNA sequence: TGTGCCAGCAGCTTTACCATGAACACTGAAGCTTTCTTT. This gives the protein CASSFTMNTEAFF. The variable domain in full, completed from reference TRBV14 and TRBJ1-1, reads EAGVTQFPSHSVIEKGQTVTLRCDPISGHDNLYWYRRVMGKEIKFLLHFVKESKQDESGMPNNRFLAERTGGTYSTLKVQPAELEDSGVYFCASSFTMNTEAFFGQGTRLTVV.

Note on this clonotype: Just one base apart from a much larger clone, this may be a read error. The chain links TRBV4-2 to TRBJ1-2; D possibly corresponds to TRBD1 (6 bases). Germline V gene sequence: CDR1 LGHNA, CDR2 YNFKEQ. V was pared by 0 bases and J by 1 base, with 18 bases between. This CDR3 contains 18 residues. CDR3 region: CASSQEAQAGADNYGYTF. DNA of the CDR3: TGTGCCAGCAGCCAAGAGGCACAGGCAGGGGCCGATAACTATGGCTACACCTTC.

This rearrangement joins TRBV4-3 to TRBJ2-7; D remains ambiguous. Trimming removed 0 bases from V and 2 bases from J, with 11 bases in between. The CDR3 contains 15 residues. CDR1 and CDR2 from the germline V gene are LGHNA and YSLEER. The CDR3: CASSQDWQAAYEQYF. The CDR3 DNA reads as TGCGCCAGCAGCCAAGATTGGCAGGCTGCCTACGAGCAGTACTTC.

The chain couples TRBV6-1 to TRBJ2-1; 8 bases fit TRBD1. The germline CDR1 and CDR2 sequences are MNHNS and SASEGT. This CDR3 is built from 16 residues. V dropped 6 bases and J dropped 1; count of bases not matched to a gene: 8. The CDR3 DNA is TGTGCCAGCAGCGGACTGACAGGGGCTTCCTACAATGAGCAGTTCTTC. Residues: CASSGLTGASYNEQFF.

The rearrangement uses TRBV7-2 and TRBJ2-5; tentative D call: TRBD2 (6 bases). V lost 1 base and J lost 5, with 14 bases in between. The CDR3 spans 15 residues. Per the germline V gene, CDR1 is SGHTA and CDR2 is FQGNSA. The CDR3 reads CASSLDGGGWETQYF. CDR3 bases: TGTGCCAGCAGCTTAGACGGGGGAGGATGGGAGACCCAGTACTTC.

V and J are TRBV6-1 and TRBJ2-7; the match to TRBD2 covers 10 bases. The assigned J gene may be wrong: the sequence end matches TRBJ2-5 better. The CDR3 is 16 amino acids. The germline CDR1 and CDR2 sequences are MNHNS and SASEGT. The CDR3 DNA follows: TGTGCCAGCAGTGAATCCGGGACTAGCGTGCGGGAGACCCAGTACTTC. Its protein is CASSESGTSVRETQYF.

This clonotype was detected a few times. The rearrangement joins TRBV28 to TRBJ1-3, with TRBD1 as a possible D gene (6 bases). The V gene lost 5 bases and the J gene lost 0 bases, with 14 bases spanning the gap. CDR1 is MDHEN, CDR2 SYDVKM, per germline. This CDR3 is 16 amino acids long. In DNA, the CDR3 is TGTGCCAGCAGTGTGTACAGGGTTGTCTCTGGAAACACCATATATTTT. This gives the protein CASSVYRVVSGNTIYF.

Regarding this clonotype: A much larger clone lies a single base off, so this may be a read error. Here the CDR3 DNA reads TGTGCCAGCGGGCTGGGCAGCCAAGTCAGTTATGTTCAGTACTTC. This sequence encodes CASGLGSQVSYVQYF. The V call is TRBV6-1, the J call TRBJ2-7; no clear D. The CDR3 runs 15 residues. CDR1 is MNHNS, CDR2 SASEGT, per germline. The V and J ends lost 8 bases and 10 bases respectively, with 27 bases between them.

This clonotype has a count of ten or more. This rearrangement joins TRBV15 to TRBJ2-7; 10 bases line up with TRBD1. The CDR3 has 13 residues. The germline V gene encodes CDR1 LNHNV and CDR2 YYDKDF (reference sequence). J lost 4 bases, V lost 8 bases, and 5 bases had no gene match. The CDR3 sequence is CATGRGQGYEQYF. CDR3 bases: TGTGCCACCGGAAGGGGACAGGGGTACGAGCAGTACTTC.

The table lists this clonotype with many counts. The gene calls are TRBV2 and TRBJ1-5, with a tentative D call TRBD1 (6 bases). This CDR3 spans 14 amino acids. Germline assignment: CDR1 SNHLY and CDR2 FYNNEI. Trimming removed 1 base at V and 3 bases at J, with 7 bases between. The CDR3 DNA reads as TGTGCCAGCAGTGAAGGACAGGTCAATCAGCCCCAGCATTTT. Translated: CASSEGQVNQPQHF. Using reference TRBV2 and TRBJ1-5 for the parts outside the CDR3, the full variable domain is EPEVTQTPSHQVTQMGQEVILRCVPISNHLYFYWYRQILGQKVEFLVSFYNNEISEKSEIFDDQFSVERPDGSNFTLKIRSTKLEDSAMYFCASSEGQVNQPQHFGDGTRLSIL.

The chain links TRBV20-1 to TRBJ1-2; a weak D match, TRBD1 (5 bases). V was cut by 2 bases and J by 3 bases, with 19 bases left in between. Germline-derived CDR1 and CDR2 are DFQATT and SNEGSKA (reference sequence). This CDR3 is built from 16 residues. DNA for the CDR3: TGCAGTGCTAGAATCCCCCAACCGGGCAGGGACTATGGCTACACCTTC. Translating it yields CSARIPQPGRDYGYTF.

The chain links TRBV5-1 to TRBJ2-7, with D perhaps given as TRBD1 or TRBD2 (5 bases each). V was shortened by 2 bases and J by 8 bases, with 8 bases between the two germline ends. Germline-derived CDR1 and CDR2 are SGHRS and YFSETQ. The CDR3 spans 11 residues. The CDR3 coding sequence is TGCGCCAGCAGCTTCCTGGGACAGCAGTACTTC. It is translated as CASSFLGQQYF.

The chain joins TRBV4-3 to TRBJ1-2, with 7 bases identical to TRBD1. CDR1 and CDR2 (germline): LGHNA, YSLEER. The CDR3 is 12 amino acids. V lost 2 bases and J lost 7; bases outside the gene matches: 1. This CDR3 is CASSQYRGGYTF. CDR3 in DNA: TGCGCCAGCAGCCAATACAGGGGTGGCTACACCTTC.

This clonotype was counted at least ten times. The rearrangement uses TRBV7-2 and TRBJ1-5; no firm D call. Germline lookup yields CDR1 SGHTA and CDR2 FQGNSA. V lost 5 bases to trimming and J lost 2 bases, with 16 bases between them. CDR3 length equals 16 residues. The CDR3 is CASSRGRASGNQPQHF. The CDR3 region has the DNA TGTGCCAGCAGCCGTGGTCGAGCCTCGGGCAATCAGCCCCAGCATTTT. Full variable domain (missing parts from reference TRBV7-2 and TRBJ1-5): GAGVSQSPSNKVTEKGKDVELRCDPISGHTALYWYRQSLGQGLEFLIYFQGNSAPDKSGLPSDRFSAERTGGSVSTLTIQRTQQEDSAVYLCASSRGRASGNQPQHFGDGTRLSIL.

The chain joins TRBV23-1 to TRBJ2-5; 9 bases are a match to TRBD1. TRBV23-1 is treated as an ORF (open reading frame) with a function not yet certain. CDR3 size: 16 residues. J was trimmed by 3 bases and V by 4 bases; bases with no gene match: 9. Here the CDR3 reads CASSPGTGQDKETQYF. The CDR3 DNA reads TGCGCCAGCAGTCCGGGGACAGGGCAGGATAAAGAGACCCAGTACTTC.

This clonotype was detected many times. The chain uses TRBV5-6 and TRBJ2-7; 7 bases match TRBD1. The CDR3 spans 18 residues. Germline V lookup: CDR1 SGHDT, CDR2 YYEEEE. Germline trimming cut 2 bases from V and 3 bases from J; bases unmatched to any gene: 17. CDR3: CASSLRTGTPMGRYEQYF. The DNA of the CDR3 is TGTGCCAGCAGCTTAAGGACAGGAACCCCTATGGGACGCTACGAGCAGTACTTC. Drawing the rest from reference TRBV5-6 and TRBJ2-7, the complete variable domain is DAGVTQSPTHLIKTRGQQVTLRCSPKSGHDTVSWYQQALGQGPQFIFQYYEEEERQRGNFPDRFSGHQFPNYSSELNVNALLLGDSALYLCASSLRTGTPMGRYEQYFGPGTRLTVT.

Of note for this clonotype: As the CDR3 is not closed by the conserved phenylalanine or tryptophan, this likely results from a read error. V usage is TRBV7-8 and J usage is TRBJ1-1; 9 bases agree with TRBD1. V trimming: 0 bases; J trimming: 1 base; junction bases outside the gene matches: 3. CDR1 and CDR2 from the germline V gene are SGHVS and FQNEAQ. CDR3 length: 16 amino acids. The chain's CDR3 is CASSLAGTGWNTEAFC. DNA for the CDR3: TGTGCCAGCAGCTTAGCGGGGACAGGGTGGAACACTGAAGCTTTCTGT.

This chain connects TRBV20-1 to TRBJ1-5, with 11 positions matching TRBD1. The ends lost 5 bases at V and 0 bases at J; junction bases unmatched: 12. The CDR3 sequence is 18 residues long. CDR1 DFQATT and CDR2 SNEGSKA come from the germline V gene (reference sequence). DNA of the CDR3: TGCAGTGCTTTCGGCCGGGACAGGGGGTTTAATAGCAATCAGCCCCAGCATTTT. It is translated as CSAFGRDRGFNSNQPQHF.